This TCR beta chain was captured by sequencing in a study of blood T cell repertoires in COVID-19. As for the study in general: Some COVID-19 samples were acute and others convalescent; all came from the United States, Italy and Spain. PBMCs, B-cell-depleted T cells, or T cells were the source of the cDNA or gDNA that made up the material.

Germline V CDR1 and CDR2: SQVTM, ANQGSEA. J lost 2 bases, V lost 5 bases, and 8 bases had no gene match. CDR3 size: 15 residues. Clones were read by immunoSEQ multiplex PCR, and TCRdb kept only the in-frame ones, dropping some. The table lists about 370,000 clones, roughly 89% of them singletons. Sequencing was carried out using peripheral blood. V is TRBV29-1 and J is TRBJ2-3; 9 nucleotides align to TRBD1. The TCR originated in a man aged 18-30 years with active or convalescent COVID-19. This CDR3 reads CSVRKDRGPTDTQYF. The CDR3 DNA reads TGCAGCGTTCGGAAGGACAGGGGCCCCACAGATACGCAGTATTTT.